This TCR beta chain appears in the sequencing data of a study of T cell repertoires and HLA-DP antigens. At the level of the study: Average DNA input: roughly 200 ng for CD137+CD4+ sorts, around 1,300 ng pre-culture. Study-level results: A non-physiological HeLa system presented antigen to total CD4+ responders.

CDR1 and CDR2 (germline): PRHDT, FYEKMQ (reference sequence). Trimming pared 5 bases from V and 1 base from J, leaving 14 bases between. This CDR3 contains 15 residues. This table comes from immunoSEQ multiplex PCR, and its TCRdb copy is limited to in-frame clones, with some not included. The data show almost 90,000 clones, more than 75% seen once. About this clone: What it binds is not known.

Untouched CD4+ T cells were isolated by negative selection, averaging almost 98% purity. Sequences were obtained from CD4+ T cells from PBMCs. This TCR was recovered from a man aged 50-59 years in good health and CMV-seronegative. This chain joins TRBV13 and TRBJ1-1; possible D gene TRBD1, 5 bases. The CDR3 spells CASSTHPTANTEAFF. Written as DNA, the CDR3 is TGTGCCAGCAGCACCCACCCGACAGCGAACACTGAAGCTTTCTTT. Complete variable domain (other parts from reference TRBV13 and TRBJ1-1): AAGVIQSPRHLIKEKRETATLKCYPIPRHDTVYWYQQGPGQDPQFLISFYEKMQSDKGSIPDRFSAQQFSDYHSELNMSSLELGDSALYFCASSTHPTANTEAFFGQGTRLTVV.